The present TCR beta chain was sequenced within a study of cytomegalovirus exposure and HLA in healthy donors. With 60 Vbeta and 13 Jbeta primers, the PCR was carried out. TCRdb's copy holds only in-frame clones and misses some; the assay was immunoSEQ multiplex PCR. The repertoire holds some 170,000 clones, with roughly 80% as singletons. The TCR sequence derives from a woman aged 45-60 years in good health and CMV-seronegative. Sequencing used PBMCs.

The CDR3 protein is CASSRTGDTGELFF. The CDR3 DNA follows: TGTGCCAGCAGCCGGACAGGGGACACCGGGGAGCTGTTTTTT. This chain uses TRBV13 with TRBJ2-2; 9 bases map to TRBD1. Germline V CDR1 and CDR2: PRHDT, FYEKMQ (reference sequence). This CDR3 has 14 amino acids. V trimming: 5 bases; J trimming: 3 bases; junction bases outside the gene matches: 1.